Sequencing of this T cell receptor (beta chain) was carried out in a study of control samples from healthy donors and cancer patients. Libraries were prepared by immunoSEQ multiplex PCR; TCRdb keeps only in-frame clonotypes and omits some of them. The sample yields 85,000 to 95,000 clones, approximately 90% seen once. Germline V gives CDR1 SGHDT, CDR2 YYEEEE. The ends were cut back, 3 bases at V and 4 bases at J, with 17 bases in the middle. This CDR3 spans 16 amino acids. This chain uses TRBV5-6 with TRBJ1-5; a weak D match, TRBD1 (5 bases). The source material was blood. This receptor was identified in a woman in her seventies in good health. The CDR3 sequence is CASSWAGAERNQPQHF. The CDR3 DNA reads as TGTGCCAGCAGCTGGGCTGGGGCAGAGAGAAATCAGCCCCAGCATTTT.